The subject of this entry is one TCR beta chain. Its antigen is still unknown. This sample was taken from a study of cytomegalovirus exposure and HLA in healthy donors. General study results and limits: TCR beta V- and J-gene trimming, according to a later analysis, was linked to a missense DCLRE1C variant. A few V segments could not be told apart, such as TRBV6-2 and TRBV6-3, and were left out. An analysis that was carried out later associated about 17,000 TCR beta sequences with HLA alleles at 0.05 false discovery rate.

Primers included in the PCR were 60 Vbeta and 13 Jbeta primers. Sequencing was performed with immunoSEQ multiplex PCR; in TCRdb, only in-frame clones are kept and a portion is missing. The table includes under 150,000 clones, approximately 82% detected once. CDR3 length: 15 residues. Trimming removed 5 bases at V and 0 bases at J, with 8 bases between. Germline-derived CDR1 and CDR2 are PRHDT and FYEKMQ (reference sequence). The sequence was collected from a middle-aged man in good health and CMV-seronegative. The V call is TRBV13, the J call TRBJ1-6; D not resolved. The sample taken for sequencing was PBMCs. Here the CDR3 DNA reads TGTGCCAGCAGCCTGAGGAGCTCCTATAATTCACCCCTCCACTTT. Residues: CASSLRSSYNSPLHF.